This is a list of T cell receptor beta chains from one sample in a study of blood T cell repertoires in COVID-19. Some clones are missing from TCRdb's copy, which holds only in-frame ones; the method was immunoSEQ multiplex PCR. The sample lists 200,000 to 250,000 clones; more than 85% were seen once. The sequenced material came from peripheral blood. These TCRs come from a middle-aged man with active or convalescent COVID-19. CDR3s include the opening cysteine and the closing phenylalanine or tryptophan.

TRBV28	TRBJ1-4	CASSFPEGAGEKLFF
TRBV5-1	TRBJ1-1	CASSSGTTGEGTEAFF
TRBV6-6	TRBJ2-2	CATQGTGELFF
TRBV6-5	TRBJ2-7	CASSDPGTGSYEQYF
TRBV4-1	TRBJ2-7	CASSHGQGASYEQYF
TRBV18	TRBJ1-1	CASSPRDGRVEAFF
TRBV11-2	TRBJ1-3	CASSSLVSSGNTIYF
TRBV29-1	TRBJ2-3	CSVVLQGGMVTDTQYF
TRBV2	TRBJ2-5	CASRVARERGASETQYF
TRBV7-9	TRBJ1-2	CASSQTLSGAGYGYTF
TRBV19	TRBJ1-5	CASSIRQGFNQPQHF
TRBV4-2	TRBJ2-3	CASSHDTQGNTDTQYF
TRBV7-2	TRBJ2-2	CASSLRAGGSTGELFF
TRBV18	TRBJ2-7	CASSPRQGASYEQYF
TRBV5-1	TRBJ1-1	CASSGQGAGTEAFF
TRBV2	TRBJ1-2	CASSEEIGPGETF
TRBV10-2	TRBJ2-7	CATRGGTYEQYF
TRBV4-1	TRBJ2-3	CASSQDPPDRLSTDTQYF